The 20 T cell receptor beta chains reported below all come from one sample, sequenced in a study of CD8+CD57+ T cells in acquired aplastic anemia. Profiling of TCR beta VDJ combinations and CDR3 sequences used genomic DNA as template. Each CDR3 protein is one row after TCRdb ran MiXCR on the reads. Among fewer than 250,000 distinct CDR3 sequences listed, 45% to 50% were seen once. In patients chosen for sequencing, flow cytometry had shown CD8+CD57+ cell expansion. The specimen sequenced was sorted CD4+, CD8+, or CD8+CD57+ T cells (not recorded which) from PBMCs. The receptors were gathered from a human donor with aplastic anemia.

The rearrangement links TRBV13 to TRBJ1-1; TRBD1 matches at 9 bases. With 5 bases clipped from V and 5 bases from J, the junction kept 6 bases outside the gene matches. Germline V lookup: CDR1 PRHDT, CDR2 FYEKMQ (reference sequence). The CDR3 sequence is 14 residues long. DNA for the CDR3: TGTGCCAGCAGCCTACAGGGGGCAGTGACTGAAGCTTTCTTT. Amino acids: CASSLQGAVTEAFF. The full variable domain, in which reference TRBV13 and TRBJ1-1 provide the parts outside the CDR3, is AAGVIQSPRHLIKEKRETATLKCYPIPRHDTVYWYQQGPGQDPQFLISFYEKMQSDKGSIPDRFSAQQFSDYHSELNMSSLELGDSALYFCASSLQGAVTEAFFGQGTRLTVV.

This clonotype has at least ten counts. J is TRBJ2-1 and V is TRBV9; D possibly corresponds to TRBD2 (6 bases). CDR3 length: 15 residues. V lost 2 bases to trimming and J lost 6 bases, with 15 bases between them. Germline V CDR1 and CDR2: SGDLS, YYNGEE. As DNA, the CDR3 is TGTGCCAGCAGCGTTGATGCGGGAAGGGGCAATGAGCAGTTCTTC. Translated, it gives CASSVDAGRGNEQFF.

The J gene is TRBJ1-2, the V gene TRBV4-3; D is unclear. Germline CDR1 is LGHNA and CDR2 is YSLEER. The length of the CDR3 is 14 residues. Trimming cost V 0 bases and J 5 bases, with 10 bases left between them. The CDR3 loop reads CASSQDGRGYGYTF. CDR3 sequence (DNA): TGCGCCAGCAGCCAAGATGGTCGGGGATATGGCTACACCTTC.

This chain links TRBV5-6 with TRBJ1-4; 11 nucleotides match TRBD1. The CDR3 is made up of 15 amino acids. The junction had 8 bases not matched to a gene; V was cut back by 5 bases and J by 8 bases. In germline, CDR1 is SGHDT, CDR2 YYEEEE. CDR3 sequence reads: CASSIGTGGKEKLFF. DNA for the CDR3: TGTGCCAGCAGTATCGGGACAGGGGGTAAAGAAAAACTGTTTTTT.

Regarding this clonotype: The junction and the germline gene differ at one end; a read error may be behind it. This rearrangement joins TRBV19 to TRBJ2-2; D possibly corresponds to TRBD2 (6 bases). The germline CDR1 and CDR2 sequences are LNHDA and SQIVND (reference sequence). CDR3 length equals 17 residues. Written as DNA, the CDR3 is TGTGCCAGTAGCACCAGCGGAGGGTACGGGAGCACCGGGGAGCTGCTTTTT. Protein sequence: CASSTSGGYGSTGELLF. Full variable domain (outside the CDR3, taken from reference TRBV19 and TRBJ2-2): DGGITQSPKYLFRKEGQNVTLSCEQNLNHDAMYWYRQDPGQGLRLIYYSQIVNDFQKGDIAEGYSVSREKKESFPLTVTSAQKNPTAFYLCASSTSGGYGSTGELLFGEGSRLTVL.

This clonotype was found many times. As DNA, the CDR3 is TGTGCCAGCAGTTGGGGTCGGACTAACTATGGCTACACCTTC. Translation: CASSWGRTNYGYTF. The rearrangement links TRBV12-3 or TRBV12-4 to TRBJ1-2; the D is unclear. The CDR3 totals 14 residues. Trimming left V 4 bases short and J 0 bases short, with 9 bases between.

V is TRBV5-1 and J is TRBJ2-7, with unresolved D. From germline, CDR1 is SGHRS and CDR2 YFSETQ. The CDR3 loop spans 14 amino acids. Trimming left V 0 bases short and J 7 bases short, with 14 bases between. The CDR3 region is CASSLEDNSQEQYF. CDR3 sequence (DNA): TGCGCCAGCAGCTTGGAGGATAATTCGCAGGAGCAGTACTTC. Looking up the rest from reference TRBV5-1 and TRBJ2-7 gives the full variable domain: KAGVTQTPRYLIKTRGQQVTLSCSPISGHRSVSWYQQTPGQGLQFLFEYFSETQRNKGNFPGRFSGRQFSNSRSEMNVSTLELGDSALYLCASSLEDNSQEQYFGPGTRLTVT.

This clonotype was picked up many times. The chain joins TRBV12-3 or TRBV12-4 to TRBJ2-7; D may be TRBD1 or TRBD2 (5 bases each). CDR3 length: 15 amino acids. The V and J ends lost 5 bases and 3 bases respectively, with 17 bases between them. CDR3 region: CASSAPRDGDYEQYF. CDR3 bases: TGTGCCAGCAGTGCCCCTAGGGACGGCGACTACGAGCAGTACTTC.

In the case of this clonotype: A much larger clone is a single base away; this may be a read error. This chain links TRBV7-2 with TRBJ2-4; D is unclear. Trimming removed 5 bases at V and 11 bases at J, with 13 bases between. Germline V gene data show CDR1 as SGHTA and CDR2 as FQGNSA. CDR3 length: 12 amino acids. The DNA for the CDR3 is TGTGCCAGCAGCCCCGCCGGTAACGTTCAGTACTTC. Protein product: CASSPAGNVQYF.

Of note for this clonotype: A much larger clone lies one base from this, so it may be a read error. The CDR3: CASNSLGGTGPHTGGYTF. In DNA, the CDR3 is TGTGCCAGCAACTCCCTCGGGGGGACAGGGCCCCACACGGGGGGCTACACCTTC. V and J are TRBV7-9 and TRBJ1-2; 9 positions agree with TRBD1. CDR3 size: 18 residues. V was pared by 7 bases and J by 8 bases, with 23 bases of the junction left unmatched. Looked up from germline, CDR1 is SEHNR and CDR2 is FQNEAQ (reference sequence).

V usage is TRBV20-1 and J usage is TRBJ2-7, with TRBD2 identical over 11 bases. CDR3 size: 13 residues. Per germline, CDR1 DFQATT and CDR2 SNEGSKA (reference sequence). V shed 2 bases, J shed 6 bases, and the junction held 3 bases outside the gene matches. The CDR3 nucleotides are TGCAGTGCTAGAAAACTAGCGGGAGTCGAGCAGTACTTC. It translates to CSARKLAGVEQYF.

V usage is TRBV27 and J usage is TRBJ2-7, with D perhaps given as TRBD1 or TRBD2 (5 bases each). The V end was cut by 5 bases, the J end by 1 base, with 21 bases between. Germline V CDR1 and CDR2: MNHEY, SMNVEV (reference sequence). This CDR3 spans 17 amino acids. The CDR3 DNA is TGTGCCAGCAGTCCCACTTGGGGACGGTCGAAATCCTACGAGCAGTACTTC. Protein: CASSPTWGRSKSYEQYF.

This chain links TRBV7-2 with TRBJ2-4; no clear D. This CDR3 is built from 19 residues. Trimming removed 1 base from V and 0 bases from J, with 19 bases in between. Germline CDR1 reads SGHTA; CDR2 reads FQGNSA. The CDR3 region has the DNA TGTGCCAGCAGCTTAGTAATTTTCGACACCCAAGGAGCCAAAAACATTCAGTACTTC. Its translation is CASSLVIFDTQGAKNIQYF.

V is TRBV25-1 and J is TRBJ2-3; 13 positions agree with TRBD2. The CDR3 runs to 16 residues. Germline V lookup: CDR1 MGHDK, CDR2 SYGVNS. Trimming removed 2 bases from V and 6 bases from J; junction bases left unmatched: 5. The CDR3 region is CASSETSGRALDTQYF. The CDR3 region has the DNA TGTGCCAGCAGTGAAACTAGCGGGAGGGCCCTGGATACGCAGTATTTT.

Remarks on this clonotype: A much larger clonotype is one base distant, so this may be a read error. In DNA form, the CDR3 reads TGTGCCAGCAGTTTCGGAGACGGCGATCAGCCCCAGCATTTT. This encodes CASSFGDGDQPQHF. This chain links TRBV12-3 or TRBV12-4 with TRBJ1-5; no clear D. Between the trimmed V and J ends, which lost 3 bases and 5 bases, there was a span of 11 bases. The CDR3 spans 14 residues.

Many counts were recorded for this clonotype. The CDR3 here is CSARDGDREVNSPLHF. Here the CDR3 DNA reads TGCAGTGCTAGAGACGGGGACAGGGAAGTAAATTCACCCCTCCACTTT. J is TRBJ1-6 and V is TRBV20-1, with 9 bases identical to TRBD1. Looked up from germline, CDR1 is DFQATT and CDR2 is SNEGSKA (reference sequence). The CDR3 loop spans 16 amino acids. After removal of 0 bases from V and 7 bases from J, the junction contained 7 bases not matched to a gene.

This chain links TRBV2 with TRBJ1-2; D is unclear. Germline-derived CDR1 and CDR2 are SNHLY and FYNNEI. The CDR3 length is 12 residues. The V and J ends lost 6 bases and 4 bases respectively, with 9 bases between them. DNA of the CDR3: TGTGCCAGCAGGGACGGGCCCTATGGCTACACCTTC. Protein product: CASRDGPYGYTF.

Details on this clonotype: A read error is possible here, since a much larger clone lies one base away. J is TRBJ2-7 and V is TRBV6-1, with no clear D. CDR3 length equals 13 residues. CDR1 is MNHNS and CDR2 is SASEGT in the germline V gene. CDR3 sequence: CASSEEAQYERYF. As DNA, the CDR3 is TGTGCCAGCAGTGAAGAGGCTCAGTACGAGCGGTACTTC.

The chain combines TRBV29-1 with TRBJ1-4; the D gene is possibly TRBD1 (5 bases). Germline CDR1 and CDR2: SQVTM and ANQGSEA. The CDR3 extends over 15 amino acids. CDR3 loop: CRVERDGTTNEKLFF. The CDR3 nucleotides read TGCAGAGTAGAGAGGGACGGCACAACTAATGAAAAACTGTTTTTT.

This clonotype was counted at least ten times. The V gene is TRBV7-9, the J gene TRBJ1-2; TRBD1 matches at 7 bases. Germline assignment: CDR1 SEHNR and CDR2 FQNEAQ (reference sequence). Germline trimming cut 5 bases from V and 1 base from J; bases unmatched to any gene: 7. This CDR3 is built from 15 residues. The CDR3, as DNA: TGTGCCAGCAGCCACCACAGGGGACGTAACTATGGCTACACCTTC. Encoded protein: CASSHHRGRNYGYTF.